Listed below are T cell receptor beta chains from one sample, sequenced in a study of cytotoxic CD8 clonotypes in ibrutinib-treated CLL. This table comes from immunoSEQ multiplex PCR, and its TCRdb copy is limited to in-frame clones, with some not included. The profile covers 50,000 to 65,000 clones, with roughly 59% appearing a single time and approximately 14% taken by the ten largest. This specimen consisted of PBMCs, obtained after 12 months of ibrutinib treatment. These receptors were taken from a human donor with chronic lymphocytic leukemia. The conserved cysteine and the conserved F or W are not part of the CDR3 here.

v_call: TRBV6-1; j_call: TRBJ1-1; cdr3_aa: ASISTVEAF
v_call: TRBV28; j_call: TRBJ2-1; cdr3_aa: ASSLRGIRNEQF
v_call: TRBV6-4; j_call: TRBJ1-4; cdr3_aa: ASKLRGDGPNEKLF
v_call: TRBV10-2; j_call: TRBJ1-1; cdr3_aa: ASILGTGMNTEAF
v_call: TRBV7-2; j_call: TRBJ2-1; cdr3_aa: ASSFHNEQF
v_call: TRBV25-1; j_call: TRBJ1-6; cdr3_aa: ASRGQGTDSPLH
v_call: TRBV19; j_call: TRBJ2-2; cdr3_aa: ASSIQRSETGGTGELF
v_call: TRBV7-9; j_call: TRBJ1-2; cdr3_aa: ASSLGGIYGYT
v_call: TRBV2; j_call: TRBJ1-1; cdr3_aa: ASSFAGNTEAF
v_call: TRBV7-2; j_call: TRBJ2-3; cdr3_aa: ASSFLNRAETQY
v_call: TRBV7-7; j_call: TRBJ1-4; cdr3_aa: ASSVDRFAEKLF
v_call: TRBV28; j_call: TRBJ2-1; cdr3_aa: ASSSREVPPYNEQF
v_call: TRBV6-1; j_call: TRBJ1-6; cdr3_aa: ATEGGLAGFSPLH
v_call: TRBV5-5; j_call: TRBJ2-2; cdr3_aa: ASSFPRASGYTGELF
v_call: TRBV6-1; j_call: TRBJ1-5; cdr3_aa: ASSEALGQPQH
v_call: TRBV5-1; j_call: TRBJ1-2; cdr3_aa: ASSQGTGGNYGYT
v_call: TRBV6-4; j_call: TRBJ2-2; cdr3_aa: ASSEQAAGNTGELF
v_call: TRBV28; j_call: TRBJ2-7; cdr3_aa: ASIAGGSQNYEQY
v_call: TRBV27; j_call: TRBJ1-1; cdr3_aa: ASSLGDTLRNTEAF
v_call: TRBV11-2; j_call: TRBJ1-2; cdr3_aa: ASSLGPGFDYGYT
v_call: TRBV5-6; j_call: TRBJ1-4; cdr3_aa: ASRTGTENEKLF
v_call: TRBV11-2; j_call: TRBJ1-2; cdr3_aa: ASSGGTEYGYT